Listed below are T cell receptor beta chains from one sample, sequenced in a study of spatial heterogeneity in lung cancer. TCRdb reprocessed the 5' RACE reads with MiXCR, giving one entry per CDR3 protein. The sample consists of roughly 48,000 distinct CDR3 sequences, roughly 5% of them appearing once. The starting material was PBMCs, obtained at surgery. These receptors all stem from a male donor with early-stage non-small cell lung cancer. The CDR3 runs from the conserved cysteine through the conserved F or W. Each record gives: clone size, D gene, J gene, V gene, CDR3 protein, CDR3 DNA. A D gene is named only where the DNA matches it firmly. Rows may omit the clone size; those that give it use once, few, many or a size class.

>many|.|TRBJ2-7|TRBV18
CASSPLRVKEQYF
TGTGCCAGCTCACCACTGAGGGTCAAGGAGCAGTACTTC
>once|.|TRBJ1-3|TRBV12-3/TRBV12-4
CASSFDQMTIYF
TGTGCCAGCAGTTTCGACCAAATGACCATATATTTT
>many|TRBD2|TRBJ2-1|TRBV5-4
CASTGGSSRDEQFF
TGTGCCAGCACTGGCGGGAGCTCTAGGGATGAGCAGTTCTTC
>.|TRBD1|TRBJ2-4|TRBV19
CASSIRQGVAKNIQYF
TGTGCCAGTAGTATCAGGCAGGGGGTGGCCAAAAACATTCAGTACTTC
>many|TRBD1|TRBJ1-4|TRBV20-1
CSARRTGVEEKLFF
TGCAGTGCTAGACGGACAGGGGTCGAGGAAAAACTGTTTTTT
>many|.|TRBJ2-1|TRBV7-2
CASTKEGEQFF
TGTGCCAGCACCAAAGAAGGTGAGCAGTTCTTC
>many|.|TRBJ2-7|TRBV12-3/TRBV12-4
CASSLGVALSEQYF
TGTGCCAGCAGTTTGGGAGTAGCCCTTAGCGAGCAGTACTTC
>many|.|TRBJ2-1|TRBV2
CASSLTPAGSGEQFF
TGTGCCAGCAGCCTCACTCCGGCAGGGTCCGGTGAGCAGTTCTTC
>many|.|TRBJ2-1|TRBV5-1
CASSLAQSNEQFF
TGCGCCAGCAGCTTGGCACAAAGCAATGAGCAGTTCTTC
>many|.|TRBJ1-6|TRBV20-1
CSARGGRGLSYNSPLHF
TGCAGTGCTAGGGGGGGGCGAGGGCTCTCCTATAATTCACCCCTCCACTTT
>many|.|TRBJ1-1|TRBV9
CASSVAGNTEAFF
TGTGCCAGCAGCGTAGCTGGGAACACTGAAGCTTTCTTT
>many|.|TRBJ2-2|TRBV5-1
CASSLGSASNTGELFF
TGCGCCAGCAGCTTGGGCTCTGCTTCGAACACCGGGGAGCTGTTTTTT
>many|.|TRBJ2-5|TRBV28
CASSPKAPGQETQYF
TGTGCCAGCAGTCCTAAGGCCCCCGGCCAAGAGACCCAGTACTTC
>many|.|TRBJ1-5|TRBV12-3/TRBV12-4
CASSFGGANQPQHF
TGTGCCAGCAGTTTTGGTGGGGCCAATCAGCCCCAGCATTTT
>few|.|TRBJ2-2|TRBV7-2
CASTLRQRNTGELFF
TGTGCCAGCACCCTACGACAGCGGAACACCGGGGAGCTGTTTTTT
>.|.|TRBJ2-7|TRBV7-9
CASSLSSRGTEQYF
TGTGCCAGCAGCTTATCAAGTAGGGGCACCGAGCAGTACTTC
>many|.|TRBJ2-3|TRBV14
CASQEGRSVADTQYF
TGTGCCAGCCAAGAAGGGAGGTCCGTCGCAGATACGCAGTATTTT
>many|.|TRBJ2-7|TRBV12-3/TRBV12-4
CASRDRDSPYF
TGTGCCAGCAGGGACCGGGACTCCCCGTACTTC
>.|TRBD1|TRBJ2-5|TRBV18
CASSPPGTEETQYF
TGTGCCAGCTCACCACCGGGGACAGAAGAGACCCAGTACTTC
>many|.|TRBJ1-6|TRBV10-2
CASSESGGPPLHF
TGCGCCAGCAGTGAGTCGGGGGGTCCACCCCTCCACTTT
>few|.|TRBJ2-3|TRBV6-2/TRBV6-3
CASSGQSTDTQYF
TGTGCCAGCAGCGGACAGAGCACAGATACGCAGTATTTT
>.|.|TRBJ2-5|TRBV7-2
CASSLAGGGVYGTQYF
TGTGCCAGCAGCTTAGCCGGGGGAGGTGTCTACGGGACCCAGTACTTC
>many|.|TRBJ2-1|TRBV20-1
CSARQGFVNEQFF
TGCAGTGCTAGGCAGGGGTTTGTCAATGAGCAGTTCTTC
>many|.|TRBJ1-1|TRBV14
CASKDAGLISEAFF
TGTGCCAGCAAGGATGCGGGGCTTATTTCTGAAGCTTTCTTT
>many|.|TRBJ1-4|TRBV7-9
CASSPGRSRGKKLFF
TGTGCCAGCAGCCCAGGCCGGAGCAGAGGCAAAAAACTGTTTTTT
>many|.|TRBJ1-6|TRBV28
CASSTESSYNSPLHF
TGTGCCAGCAGCACAGAGAGCTCCTATAATTCACCCCTCCACTTT
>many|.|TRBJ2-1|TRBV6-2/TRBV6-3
CASGMLGWASDEQFF
TGTGCCAGCGGAATGCTTGGCTGGGCTAGCGACGAGCAGTTCTTC
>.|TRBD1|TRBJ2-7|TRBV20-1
CSARGQKVPYEQYF
TGCAGTGCTAGGGGACAGAAAGTCCCCTACGAGCAGTACTTC
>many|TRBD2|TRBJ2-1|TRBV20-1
CSARLRTSGGYNEQFF
TGCAGTGCTAGACTGCGGACTAGCGGGGGTTACAATGAGCAGTTCTTC
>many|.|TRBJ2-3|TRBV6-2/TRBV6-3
CASSYPWSSGNTQYF
TGTGCCAGCAGTTACCCCTGGAGTAGCGGAAATACGCAGTATTTT
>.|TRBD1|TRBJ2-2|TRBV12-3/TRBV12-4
CASTPAPGQGKNTGELFF
TGTGCCAGCACCCCCGCCCCGGGACAGGGAAAGAACACCGGGGAGCTGTTTTTT
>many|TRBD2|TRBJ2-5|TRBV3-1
CASSQGYTASGSPGTQYF
TGTGCCAGCAGCCAAGGGTATACGGCTAGCGGGAGCCCCGGGACCCAGTACTTC
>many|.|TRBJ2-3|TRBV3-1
CASSQGDTQYF
TGTGCCAGCAGCCAAGGAGATACGCAGTATTTT
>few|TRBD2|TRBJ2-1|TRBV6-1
CASSEFGTSRLRSYNEQFF
TGTGCCAGCAGTGAATTCGGGACTAGCCGATTACGATCCTACAATGAGCAGTTCTTC
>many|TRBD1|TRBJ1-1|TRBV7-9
CASSRSTGTGNTEAFF
TGTGCCAGCAGCCGCTCAACCGGGACAGGGAACACTGAAGCTTTCTTT
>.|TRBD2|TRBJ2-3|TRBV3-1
CASSQGAGVIRPQYF
TGTGCCAGCAGCCAAGGAGCGGGAGTTATTAGGCCGCAGTATTTT
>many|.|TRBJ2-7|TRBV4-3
CASSQDRAYEQYF
TGCGCCAGCAGCCAAGACAGGGCCTACGAGCAGTACTTC
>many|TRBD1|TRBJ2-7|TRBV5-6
CASSPDRGTPHYEQYF
TGTGCCAGCAGCCCCGACAGGGGTACCCCCCACTACGAGCAGTACTTC
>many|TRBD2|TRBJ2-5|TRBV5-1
CASSQTSSRGGVKTQYF
TGCGCCAGCAGCCAGACTAGCTCCCGAGGAGGGGTAAAGACCCAGTACTTC
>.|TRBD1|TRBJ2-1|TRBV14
CASSPRDRDYNEQFF
TGTGCCAGCAGCCCCCGGGACAGGGACTACAATGAGCAGTTCTTC
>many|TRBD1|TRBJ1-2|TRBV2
CASRGQVEFRGYTF
TGTGCCAGCAGGGGACAGGTTGAGTTTCGTGGCTACACCTTC
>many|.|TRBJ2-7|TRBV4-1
CASSQDRTGWGEQYF
TGCGCCAGCAGCCAAGATAGAACAGGGTGGGGCGAGCAGTACTTC
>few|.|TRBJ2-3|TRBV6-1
CASSDPYTDTQYF
TGTGCCAGCAGTGACCCTTACACAGATACGCAGTATTTT
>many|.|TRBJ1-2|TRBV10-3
CAISEGGPYGYTF
TGTGCCATCAGTGAGGGGGGACCCTATGGCTACACCTTC
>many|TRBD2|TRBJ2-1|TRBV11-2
CASTLSGLPHNEQFF
TGTGCCAGCACCCTTTCGGGACTACCTCACAATGAGCAGTTCTTC
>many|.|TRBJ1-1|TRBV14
CASSQGAGRTNTEAFF
TGTGCCAGCAGCCAAGGAGCAGGACGGACGAACACTGAAGCTTTCTTT
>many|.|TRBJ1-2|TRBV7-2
CASSLVGGLGYTF
TGTGCCAGCAGCTTAGTTGGAGGATTGGGCTACACCTTC
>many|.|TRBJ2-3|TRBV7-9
CASSLAVTDTQYF
TGTGCCAGCAGCTTAGCGGTCACAGATACGCAGTATTTT
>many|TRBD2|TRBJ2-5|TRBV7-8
CASSLARTSGQETQYF
TGTGCCAGCAGCTTAGCGAGGACTAGCGGGCAAGAGACCCAGTACTTC
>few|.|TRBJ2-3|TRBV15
CATSTLLAATDTQYF
TGTGCCACCAGCACCCTATTAGCCGCCACAGATACGCAGTATTTT
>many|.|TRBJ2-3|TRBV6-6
CASSYGLDDTQYF
TGTGCCAGCAGTTACGGCCTAGACGATACGCAGTATTTT
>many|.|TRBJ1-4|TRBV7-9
CASSKGIAAVGYLIGELFF
TGTGCCAGCAGCAAAGGGATCGCAGCCGTTGGGTACTTGATCGGAGAACTGTTTTTT
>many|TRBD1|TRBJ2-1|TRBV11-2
CASSSRTGGGLNEQFF
TGTGCCAGCAGCTCCCGGACAGGGGGCGGACTTAATGAGCAGTTCTTC
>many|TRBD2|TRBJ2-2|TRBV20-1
CSASPPLGGGNTGELFF
TGCAGTGCCAGCCCCCCTTTGGGCGGGGGGAACACCGGGGAGCTGTTTTTT
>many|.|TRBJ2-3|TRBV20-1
CSARAAGGEDVTDTQYF
TGCAGTGCTAGAGCTGCCGGGGGTGAAGATGTCACAGATACGCAGTATTTT
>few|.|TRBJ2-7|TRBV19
CASSPGLNSYEQYF
TGTGCCAGTAGTCCCGGACTAAACTCCTACGAGCAGTACTTC
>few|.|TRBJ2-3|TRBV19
CASSPRPSTDTQYF
TGTGCCAGTAGTCCTCGACCTAGCACAGATACGCAGTATTTT
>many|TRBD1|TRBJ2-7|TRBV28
CASGTSVGGHRF
TGTGCCAGCGGTACTTCCGTAGGGGGCCACCGCTTC
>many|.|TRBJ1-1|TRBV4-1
CASSPLFHKSNTEAFF
TGCGCCAGCAGCCCCCTATTTCACAAATCGAACACTGAAGCTTTCTTT
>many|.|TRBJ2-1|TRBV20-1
CSARDSAVGNEQFF
TGCAGTGCTAGAGATTCCGCAGTGGGCAATGAGCAGTTCTTC